What follows describes a single T cell receptor beta chain. Its antigen is as yet unknown. This sample stems from a study of blood T cells in healthy people across ages. Germline CDR1 and CDR2: SGDLS and YYNGEE. V shed 0 bases, J shed 1 base, and the junction held 5 bases outside the gene matches. CDR3 length: 16 amino acids. A sample-barcoded 5' primer and a J-beta primer mix were used in a second PCR of about 7 to 11 cycles. Each CDR3 protein gets one entry after TCRdb re-called the 5' RACE reads with MiXCR. Of about 1.5 million distinct CDR3 sequences in the sample, less than 45% were seen once. Findings and limits, study-wide: PBMCs that were unsorted prevented a conclusive naive versus antigen-experienced comparison.

This TCR was recovered from a young woman in good health. The V and J genes are TRBV9 and TRBJ1-2; 8 nucleotides agree with TRBD1. The sample consisted of blood. CDR3 protein: CASSVAGGSINYGYTF. The CDR3 DNA follows: TGTGCCAGCAGCGTAGCAGGGGGCTCAATTAACTATGGCTACACCTTC.